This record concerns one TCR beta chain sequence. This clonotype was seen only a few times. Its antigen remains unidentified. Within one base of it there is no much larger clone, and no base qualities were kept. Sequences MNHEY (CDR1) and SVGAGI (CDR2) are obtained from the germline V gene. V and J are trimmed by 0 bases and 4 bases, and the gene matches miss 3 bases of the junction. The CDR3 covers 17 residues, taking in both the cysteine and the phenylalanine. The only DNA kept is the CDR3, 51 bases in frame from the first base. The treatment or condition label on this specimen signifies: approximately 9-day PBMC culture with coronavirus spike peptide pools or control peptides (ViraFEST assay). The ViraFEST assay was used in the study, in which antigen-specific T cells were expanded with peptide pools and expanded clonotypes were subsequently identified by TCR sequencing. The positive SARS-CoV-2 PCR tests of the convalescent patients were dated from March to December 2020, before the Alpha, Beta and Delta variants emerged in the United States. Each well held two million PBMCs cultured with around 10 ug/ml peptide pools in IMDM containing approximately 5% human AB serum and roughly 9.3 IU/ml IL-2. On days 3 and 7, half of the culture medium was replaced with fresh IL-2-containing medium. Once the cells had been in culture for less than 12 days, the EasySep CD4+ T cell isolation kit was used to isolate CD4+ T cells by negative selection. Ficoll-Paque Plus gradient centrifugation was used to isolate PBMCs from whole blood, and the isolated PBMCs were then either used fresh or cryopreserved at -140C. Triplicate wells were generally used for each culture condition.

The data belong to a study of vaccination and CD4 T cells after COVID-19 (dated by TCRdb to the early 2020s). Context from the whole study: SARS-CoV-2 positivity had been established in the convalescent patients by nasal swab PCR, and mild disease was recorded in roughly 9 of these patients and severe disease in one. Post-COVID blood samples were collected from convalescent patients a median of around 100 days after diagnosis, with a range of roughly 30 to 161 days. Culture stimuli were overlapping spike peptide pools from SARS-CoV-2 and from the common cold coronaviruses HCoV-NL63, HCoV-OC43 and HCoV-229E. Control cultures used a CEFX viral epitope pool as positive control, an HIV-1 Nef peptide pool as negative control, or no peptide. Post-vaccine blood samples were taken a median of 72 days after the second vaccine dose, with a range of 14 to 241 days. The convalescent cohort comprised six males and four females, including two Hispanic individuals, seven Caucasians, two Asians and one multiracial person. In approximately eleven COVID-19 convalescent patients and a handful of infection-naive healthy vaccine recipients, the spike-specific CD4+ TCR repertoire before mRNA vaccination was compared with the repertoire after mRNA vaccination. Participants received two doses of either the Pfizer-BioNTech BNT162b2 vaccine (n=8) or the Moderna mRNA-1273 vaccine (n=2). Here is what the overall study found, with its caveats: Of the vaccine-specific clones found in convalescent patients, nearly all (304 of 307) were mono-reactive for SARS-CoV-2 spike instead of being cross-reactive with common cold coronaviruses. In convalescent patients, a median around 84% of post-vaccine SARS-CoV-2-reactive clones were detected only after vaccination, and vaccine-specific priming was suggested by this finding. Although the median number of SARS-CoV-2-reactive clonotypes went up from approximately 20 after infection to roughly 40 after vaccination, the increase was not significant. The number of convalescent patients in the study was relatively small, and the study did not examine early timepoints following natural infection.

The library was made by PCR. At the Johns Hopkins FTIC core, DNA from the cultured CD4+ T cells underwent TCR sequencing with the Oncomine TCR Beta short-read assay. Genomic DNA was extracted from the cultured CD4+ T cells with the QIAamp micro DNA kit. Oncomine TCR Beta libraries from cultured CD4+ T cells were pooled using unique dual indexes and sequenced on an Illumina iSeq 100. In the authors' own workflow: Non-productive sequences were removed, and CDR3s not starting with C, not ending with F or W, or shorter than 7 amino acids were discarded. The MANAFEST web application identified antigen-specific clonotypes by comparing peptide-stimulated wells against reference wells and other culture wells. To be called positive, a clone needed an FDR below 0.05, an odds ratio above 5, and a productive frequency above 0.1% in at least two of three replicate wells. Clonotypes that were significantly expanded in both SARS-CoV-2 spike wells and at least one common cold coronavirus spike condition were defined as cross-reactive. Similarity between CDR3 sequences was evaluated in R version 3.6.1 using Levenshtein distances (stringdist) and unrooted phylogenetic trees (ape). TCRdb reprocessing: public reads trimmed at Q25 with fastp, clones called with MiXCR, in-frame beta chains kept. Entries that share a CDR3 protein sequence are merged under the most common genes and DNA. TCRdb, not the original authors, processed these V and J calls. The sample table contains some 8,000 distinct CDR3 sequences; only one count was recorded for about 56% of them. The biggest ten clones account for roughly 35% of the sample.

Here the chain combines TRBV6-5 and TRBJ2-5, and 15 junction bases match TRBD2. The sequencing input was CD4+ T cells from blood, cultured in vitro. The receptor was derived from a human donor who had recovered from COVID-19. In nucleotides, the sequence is TGTGCCAGCAGTTACTCCATGGGACTAGCGGGAGGAGAGACCCAGTACTTC. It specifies CASSYSMGLAGGETQYF.